This T cell receptor beta chain originates from a study of CD8 T cells in Susac syndrome. CD8+ and CD4+ blood T cells underwent TCR beta sequencing. Isolation of CD8+ and CD4+ T cells was performed negatively, whereas enrichment of TEMRA cells was done by FACS. Reverse transcription of about 0.45 to 1 ug RNA was carried out with random hexamers. TCRdb re-analysed the immunoSEQ multiplex PCR reads in MiXCR, keeping a single row per CDR3 protein. The sample lists some 300,000 distinct CDR3 sequences, over 75% occurring once. This TCR was sampled from a human donor with multiple sclerosis. Source material: CD8+ T cells from PBMCs.

The CDR3 bases are TGTGCCAGCAGTGAGCCCCCGGGACAGGGGGCGGATGAGCAGTTCTTC. As protein: CASSEPPGQGADEQFF. The chain has TRBV6-4 and TRBJ2-1, with 12 bases aligning to TRBD1. V shed 3 bases and J 8 bases; nucleotides not matched to a gene: 8. From germline, CDR1 is MRHNA and CDR2 SNTAGT. This CDR3 is 16 amino acids long.